This TCR beta chain was profiled in a study of T-cell memory formation after mild COVID-19. V lost 5 bases to trimming and J lost 5 bases; unmatched junction nucleotides: 5. Per germline, CDR1 DFQATT and CDR2 SNEGSKA (reference sequence). The CDR3 spans 12 residues. This clonotype has only a few counts. The antigen is not known. TCRdb re-called the 5' RACE reads through MiXCR, storing one row per CDR3 protein. Of 180,000 or so distinct CDR3 sequences listed, about 9.9% were seen once; the top ten hold about 3.5%. Study results and limitations: Pre-infection memory already had some responding clones, implying cross-reactive memory joined.

The clonotype comes from a young man who had mild COVID-19 (a few samples of this study predate the infection). Cell type and time point are not known. The sequencing sample was made of PBMCs or a T cell subset sorted from them (not recorded which). The J gene is TRBJ2-5, the V gene TRBV20-1, with 7 bases that match TRBD1. The CDR3 loop reads CSAPDRAETQYF. DNA for the CDR3: TGCAGTGCTCCTGACAGGGCCGAGACCCAGTACTTC.